The rows below give T cell receptor beta chains drawn from one sample of a study of CD8 T cells in ankylosing spondylitis. Each CDR3 protein is one row after TCRdb ran MiXCR on the 5' RACE reads. The sample has some 300,000 distinct CDR3 sequences, less than 25% seen once. The sequenced material came from blood, either unsorted or a sorted T cell fraction (not recorded which). These TCRs come from a female donor with ankylosing spondylitis or in good health (not recorded which). CDR3s include the opening cysteine and the closing phenylalanine or tryptophan. A D gene is named only where the DNA matches it firmly. Size is omitted from some rows. Given values are once, few, many or a class for expanded clones.

CDR3 protein: CSVEDHPGGEQFF
CDR3 DNA: TGCAGCGTTGAAGATCACCCCGGAGGTGAGCAGTTCTTC
clone size: many
V gene: TRBV29-1
J gene: TRBJ2-1
D gene: .

CDR3 protein: CASSSSGQGDGGQYF
CDR3 DNA: TGTGCCAGCAGCTCCTCGGGACAGGGGGATGGCGGGCAGTACTTC
clone size: .
V gene: TRBV7-9
J gene: TRBJ2-7
D gene: TRBD1

CDR3 protein: CASSLGGRAGELFF
CDR3 DNA: TGTGCCAGCAGCTTGGGGGGTAGGGCCGGGGAGCTGTTTTTT
clone size: few
V gene: TRBV7-2
J gene: TRBJ2-2
D gene: .

CDR3 protein: CASSAPLSTDTQYF
CDR3 DNA: TGCGCCAGCAGCGCCCCCCTTAGCACAGATACGCAGTATTTT
clone size: .
V gene: TRBV4-1
J gene: TRBJ2-3
D gene: .

CDR3 protein: CASSLLTGRSSYNEQFF
CDR3 DNA: TGTGCCAGCAGCCTCTTGACAGGGCGGAGCTCCTACAATGAGCAGTTCTTC
clone size: .
V gene: TRBV3-1
J gene: TRBJ2-1
D gene: TRBD1

CDR3 protein: CATSRGGDTQYF
CDR3 DNA: TGTGCCACCAGCAGAGGAGGAGATACGCAGTATTTT
clone size: many
V gene: TRBV15
J gene: TRBJ2-3
D gene: .

CDR3 protein: CASSRQGATNEKLFF
CDR3 DNA: TGTGCCAGCAGTAGACAGGGAGCAACTAATGAAAAACTGTTTTTT
clone size: .
V gene: TRBV25-1
J gene: TRBJ1-4
D gene: TRBD1

CDR3 protein: CASSLRGQPYEQYF
CDR3 DNA: TGTGCCAGCAGCCTACGGGGACAGCCCTACGAGCAGTACTTC
clone size: few
V gene: TRBV11-2
J gene: TRBJ2-7
D gene: TRBD1

CDR3 protein: CSARTSGSGTGELFF
CDR3 DNA: TGCAGTGCTCGGACTAGCGGGAGTGGAACCGGGGAGCTGTTTTTT
clone size: .
V gene: TRBV20-1
J gene: TRBJ2-2
D gene: TRBD2

CDR3 protein: CASSLEVSGRMDEQFF
CDR3 DNA: TGTGCCAGCAGCTTAGAGGTTAGCGGGAGGATGGATGAGCAGTTCTTC
clone size: .
V gene: TRBV7-2
J gene: TRBJ2-1
D gene: TRBD2

CDR3 protein: CSARAPTGTQETQYF
CDR3 DNA: TGCAGTGCTAGAGCGCCGACAGGGACCCAAGAGACCCAGTACTTC
clone size: .
V gene: TRBV20-1
J gene: TRBJ2-5
D gene: TRBD1

CDR3 protein: CASSLDRFTGELFF
CDR3 DNA: TGTGCCAGCAGCCTGGACAGGTTCACCGGGGAGCTGTTTTTT
clone size: few
V gene: TRBV6-2/TRBV6-3
J gene: TRBJ2-2
D gene: TRBD1

CDR3 protein: CSVPGQGAETQYF
CDR3 DNA: TGCAGTGTTCCGGGACAGGGGGCAGAGACCCAGTACTTC
clone size: few
V gene: TRBV20-1
J gene: TRBJ2-5
D gene: TRBD1

CDR3 protein: CASSYGGQTQYF
CDR3 DNA: TGTGCCAGCAGTTACGGGGGGCAGACCCAGTACTTC
clone size: many
V gene: TRBV6-5
J gene: TRBJ2-5
D gene: .

CDR3 protein: CASQEAGVSYEQYF
CDR3 DNA: TGTGCGAGTCAGGAAGCGGGAGTGTCCTACGAGCAGTACTTC
clone size: few
V gene: TRBV19
J gene: TRBJ2-7
D gene: TRBD2

CDR3 protein: CASSQGRPFGGSSYEQYF
CDR3 DNA: TGCGCCAGCAGCCAAGGACGCCCCTTTGGCGGGAGTTCCTACGAGCAGTACTTC
clone size: .
V gene: TRBV4-3
J gene: TRBJ2-7
D gene: TRBD2

CDR3 protein: CASSLRSEAFF
CDR3 DNA: TGTGCCAGCAGCTTGAGATCCGAAGCTTTCTTT
clone size: few
V gene: TRBV7-8
J gene: TRBJ1-1
D gene: .

CDR3 protein: CAISESVHEQYF
CDR3 DNA: TGTGCCATCAGTGAGTCCGTTCACGAGCAGTACTTC
clone size: few
V gene: TRBV10-3
J gene: TRBJ2-7
D gene: .

CDR3 protein: CATSDPKDPGDIQYF
CDR3 DNA: TGTGCCACCAGTGATCCCAAGGACCCTGGGGACATTCAGTACTTC
clone size: .
V gene: TRBV24-1
J gene: TRBJ2-4
D gene: .

CDR3 protein: CASSYETSRISYEQYF
CDR3 DNA: TGTGCCAGCAGTTATGAGACTAGCCGGATCTCCTACGAGCAGTACTTC
clone size: .
V gene: TRBV6-2/TRBV6-3
J gene: TRBJ2-7
D gene: TRBD2

CDR3 protein: CASSLGYGSGINEQFF
CDR3 DNA: TGTGCCAGCAGCTTAGGGTATGGCTCCGGGATAAATGAGCAGTTCTTC
clone size: few
V gene: TRBV7-8
J gene: TRBJ2-1
D gene: .

CDR3 protein: CASSEAGSDGAQYF
CDR3 DNA: TGTGCCAGCAGTGAAGCGGGCAGTGACGGGGCCCAGTACTTC
clone size: few
V gene: TRBV2
J gene: TRBJ2-5
D gene: .

CDR3 protein: CASSLTPSGETEAFF
CDR3 DNA: TGCGCCAGCAGCTTGACACCTTCAGGGGAGACTGAAGCTTTCTTT
clone size: .
V gene: TRBV5-1
J gene: TRBJ1-1
D gene: .

CDR3 protein: CASSFGAQETQYF
CDR3 DNA: TGTGCCAGCAGTTTTGGAGCCCAAGAGACCCAGTACTTC
clone size: few
V gene: TRBV12-3/TRBV12-4
J gene: TRBJ2-5
D gene: .